This passage covers 6 T cell receptor beta chains from one sample sequenced in a study of a mutant IDH1 vaccine in newly diagnosed glioma. These receptors have no identified antigens. Method: immunoSEQ multiplex PCR; TCRdb's copy keeps in-frame clones and lacks some. The table lists tens of thousands of clones, roughly 79% of them singletons, with 5% to 6.5% in the top ten. Documented time point: week 23, last vaccination. In every dose of vaccine, 300 ug of mutant IDH1 20-mer peptide was given alongside topical imiquimod. The input for sequencing was PBMCs, taken from a glioma patient whose treatment included an IDH1 peptide vaccine. These receptors came from a man aged 35 to 55 with glioma.

This chain connects TRBV10-3 to TRBJ1-1, with 12 bases lining up with TRBD1. Trimming took 6 bases from V and 6 from J; bases not matched to a gene: 5. The germline V gene encodes CDR1 ENHRY and CDR2 SYGVKD. The CDR3 extends over 14 amino acids. The CDR3 DNA is TGTGCCATCAGCTCCGGGACAGGGGGCCCTGAAGCTTTCTTT. Its protein product is CAISSGTGGPEAFF.

The V call is TRBV7-2, the J call TRBJ1-3; D is ambiguous. Germline V gene data show CDR1 as SGHTA and CDR2 as FQGNSA. V dropped 5 bases and J dropped 10 bases, with 18 bases sitting between them. CDR3 length: 14 amino acids. The CDR3 nucleotides are TGTGCCAGCAGCCCACGATCGGGAGAAGTTACCATATATTTT. It specifies CASSPRSGEVTIYF.

The gene calls are TRBV4-3 and TRBJ2-6, with D unclear. V was pared by 4 bases and J by 0 bases, with 10 bases between. Germline V gives CDR1 LGHNA, CDR2 YSLEER. The CDR3 spans 16 residues. CDR3 sequence reads: CASSPDSSSGANVLTF. The DNA of the CDR3 is TGCGCCAGCAGCCCCGATAGCAGCTCTGGGGCCAACGTCCTGACTTTC.

This clone showed up just once. The CDR3: CASSRGGQGHVGELFF. CDR3 DNA sequence: TGTGCCAGCAGCCGCGGTGGGCAGGGGCACGTCGGGGAGCTGTTTTTT. The chain joins TRBV7-2 to TRBJ2-2; D might be TRBD1 (6 bases). V was shortened by 5 bases and J by 7 bases, with 20 bases between the two germline ends. The CDR3 runs 16 residues. In germline, CDR1 is SGHTA, CDR2 FQGNSA. Looking up the rest from reference TRBV7-2 and TRBJ2-2 gives the full variable domain: GAGVSQSPSNKVTEKGKDVELRCDPISGHTALYWYRQSLGQGLEFLIYFQGNSAPDKSGLPSDRFSAERTGGSVSTLTIQRTQQEDSAVYLCASSRGGQGHVGELFFGEGSRLTVL.

J is TRBJ2-7 and V is TRBV25-1, with TRBD1 identical over 9 bases. Germline V gene sequence: CDR1 MGHDK, CDR2 SYGVNS. Unmatched junction bases numbered 4, after V lost 6 bases and J lost 1 base. The CDR3 length is 14 residues. The CDR3 DNA sequence: TGTGCCAGCAGCAGACAGGGGGGTTCCTACGAGCAGTACTTC. This codes for CASSRQGGSYEQYF.

This rearrangement joins TRBV18 to TRBJ1-1; the D gene is possibly TRBD1 (6 bases). The V end lost 3 bases, the J end lost 11 bases, and 16 bases lay between the germline ends. The CDR3 length is 13 residues. Germline lookup yields CDR1 KGHSH and CDR2 LQKENI. DNA for the CDR3: TGTGCCAGCTCACCTACCGGGGGGCATCAGGCTTTCTTT. The encoded protein is CASSPTGGHQAFF.